This T cell receptor beta chain was recorded in a study of radiotherapy plus CTLA-4 blockade in lung cancer. Germline V gene lookup returns CDR1 SGHTA and CDR2 FQGNSA. The V segment lost 1 base and the J segment 5 bases; nucleotides outside the gene matches: 11. The CDR3 consists of 18 residues. Assay used: immunoSEQ multiplex PCR; TCRdb lists only in-frame clones, some missing. The table has tens of thousands of clones, around 80% seen once; the top ten hold roughly 0.87%. The V and J genes are TRBV7-2 and TRBJ2-5, with TRBD2 identical over 12 bases. The sequence was obtained from a human donor with non-small cell lung cancer who had stable disease on radiotherapy plus ipilimumab. This specimen consisted of peripheral blood, obtained from a patient treated with radiotherapy plus ipilimumab. This CDR3 reads CASSLVASSGGAGETQYF. In DNA, the CDR3 is TGTGCCAGCAGCTTAGTAGCCTCTAGCGGGGGGGCCGGGGAGACCCAGTACTTC.